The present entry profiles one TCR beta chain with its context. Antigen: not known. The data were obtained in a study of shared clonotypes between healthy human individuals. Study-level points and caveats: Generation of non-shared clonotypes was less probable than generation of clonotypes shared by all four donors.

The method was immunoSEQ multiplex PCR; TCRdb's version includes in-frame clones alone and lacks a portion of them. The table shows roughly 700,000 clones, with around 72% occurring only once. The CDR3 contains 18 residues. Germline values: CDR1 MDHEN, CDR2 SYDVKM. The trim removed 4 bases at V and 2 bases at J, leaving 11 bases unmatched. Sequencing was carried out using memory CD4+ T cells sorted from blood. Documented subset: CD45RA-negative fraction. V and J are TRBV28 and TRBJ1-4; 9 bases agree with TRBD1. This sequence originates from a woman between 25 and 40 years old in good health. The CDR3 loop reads CASSSNRGTGRTNEKLFF. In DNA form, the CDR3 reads TGTGCCAGCAGTTCGAATCGTGGGACAGGGAGGACTAATGAAAAACTGTTTTTT.